This T cell receptor beta chain was retrieved from a study of blood T cell repertoires in COVID-19. Germline V gives CDR1 SGHNT, CDR2 YYREEE (reference sequence). The junction had 7 bases not matched to a gene; V was cut back by 5 bases and J by 6 bases. CDR3 length equals 13 residues. TCRdb keeps only in-frame clones here, not all; method: immunoSEQ multiplex PCR. This sample has about 49,000 clones, with more than 85% found just once. The sequenced sample was peripheral blood. This clonotype originated in a man between 60 and 75 years old with COVID-19, enrolled during active disease. The J gene is TRBJ1-2, the V gene TRBV5-4, with 7 bases aligning to TRBD1. This CDR3 reads CASSDRVRDGYTF. CDR3 nucleotides: TGTGCCAGCAGTGACAGGGTTAGGGATGGCTACACCTTC.